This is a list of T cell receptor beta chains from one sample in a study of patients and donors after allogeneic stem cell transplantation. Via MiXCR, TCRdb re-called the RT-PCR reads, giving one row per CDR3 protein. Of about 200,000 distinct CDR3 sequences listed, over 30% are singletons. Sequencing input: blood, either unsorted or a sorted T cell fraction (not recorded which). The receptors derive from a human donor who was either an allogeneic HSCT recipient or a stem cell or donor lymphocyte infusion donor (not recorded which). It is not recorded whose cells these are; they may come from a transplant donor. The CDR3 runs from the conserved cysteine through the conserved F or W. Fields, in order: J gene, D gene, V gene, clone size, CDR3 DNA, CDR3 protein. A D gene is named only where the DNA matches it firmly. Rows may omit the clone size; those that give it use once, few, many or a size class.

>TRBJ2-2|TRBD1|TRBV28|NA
TGTGCCGGCCAGGGGGCGAACACCGGGGAGCTGTTTTTT
CAGQGANTGELFF
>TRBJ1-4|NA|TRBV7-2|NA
TGTGCCAGCAGCACATTCCAGGGCCTCCGGGAAAAACTGTTTTTT
CASSTFQGLREKLFF
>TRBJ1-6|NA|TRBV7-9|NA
TGTGCCAGCAGCTTAGCAGGGGTGGGTAATTCACCCCTCCACTTT
CASSLAGVGNSPLHF
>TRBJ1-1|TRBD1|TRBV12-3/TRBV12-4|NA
TGTGCCAGCAGTTACTGGACAGGGGTGTCGGAAGCTTTCTTT
CASSYWTGVSEAFF
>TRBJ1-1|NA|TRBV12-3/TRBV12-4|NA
TGTGCCAGCAGTTTTCGAACAGGAGTGAACACTGAAGCTTTCTTT
CASSFRTGVNTEAFF
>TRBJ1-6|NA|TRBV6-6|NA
TGTGCCAGCAGTATGCTAAGCTCCTATAATTCACCCCTCCACTTT
CASSMLSSYNSPLHF
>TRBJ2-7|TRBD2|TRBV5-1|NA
TGCGCCAGTAGCTTGGGGAGGGATCGCCACGAGCAGTACTTC
CASSLGRDRHEQYF
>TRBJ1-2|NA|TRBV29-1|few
TGCAGCGCCCCCCTAGGGGGGCGCGCCTACACCTTC
CSAPLGGRAYTF
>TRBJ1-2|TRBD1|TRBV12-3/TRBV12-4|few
TGTGCCAGCGCCCTTGGACAGGGGTATGGCTACACCTTC
CASALGQGYGYTF
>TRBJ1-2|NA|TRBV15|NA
TGTGCCACCAGCAGAGATTCCTATGGCTACACCTTC
CATSRDSYGYTF
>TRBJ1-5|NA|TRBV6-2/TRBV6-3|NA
TGTGCCAGCAGTTACTCGATAACAGCTCAGCCCCAGCATTTT
CASSYSITAQPQHF
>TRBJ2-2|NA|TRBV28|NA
TGTGCCAGCAGTTTCTTACGAGGATCCGGGGAGCTGTTTTTT
CASSFLRGSGELFF
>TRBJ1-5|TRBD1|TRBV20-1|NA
TGCAGTGCCGGCCATACCGGGACAGGGTCCGGTCAGCCCCAGCATTTT
CSAGHTGTGSGQPQHF
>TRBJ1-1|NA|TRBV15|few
TGTGCCACCAGCAGAGATCTGCCCGGTAGGGACACTGAAGCTTTCTTT
CATSRDLPGRDTEAFF
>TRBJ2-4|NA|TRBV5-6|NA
TGTGCCAGCACGCTGAACGGGGCAGTCCTAGCCAAAAACATTCAGTACTTC
CASTLNGAVLAKNIQYF
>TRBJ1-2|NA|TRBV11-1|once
TGTGCCAGCAGCTGGGGCCCGAAGGTTCGCTACACCTTC
CASSWGPKVRYTF
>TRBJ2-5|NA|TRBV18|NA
TGTGCCAGCTCACCGCTACAAGAGACCCAGTACTTC
CASSPLQETQYF
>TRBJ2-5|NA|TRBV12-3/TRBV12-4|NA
TGTGCCAGCAGTTTCGGTCAGGGAAAACAAGAGACCCAGTACTTC
CASSFGQGKQETQYF
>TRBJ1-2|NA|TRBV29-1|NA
TGCAGCGTTGATGACAGCCGCTTC
CSVDDSRF
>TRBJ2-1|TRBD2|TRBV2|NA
TGTGCCAGCAGCCTAGCGGGGGGGCCGTATGAGCAGTTCTTC
CASSLAGGPYEQFF
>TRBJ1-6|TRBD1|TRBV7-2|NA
TGTGCCAGCAGCGGACAGGCAAATAATTCACCCCTCCACTTT
CASSGQANNSPLHF
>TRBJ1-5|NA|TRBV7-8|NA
TGTGCCAGCAGCTTAGCGCGCGGGGGGCGTATCAGCAATCAGCCCCAGCATTTT
CASSLARGGRISNQPQHF
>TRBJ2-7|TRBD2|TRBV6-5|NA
TGTGCCAGCAGTCCGGAAGCCGGGACTAGTTTCCACGAGCAGTACTTC
CASSPEAGTSFHEQYF
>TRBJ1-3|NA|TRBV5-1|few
TGCGCCAGCAGCTCAGGGGACTATAACTCTGGAAACACCATATATTTT
CASSSGDYNSGNTIYF
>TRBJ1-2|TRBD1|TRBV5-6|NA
TGTGCCAGCAGCCTACCGGGACAGGACATCTATGGCTACACCTTC
CASSLPGQDIYGYTF
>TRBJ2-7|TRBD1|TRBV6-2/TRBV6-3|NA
TGTGCCAGCAGAGGGACAGGGGGTAGCTACGAGCAGTACTTC
CASRGTGGSYEQYF
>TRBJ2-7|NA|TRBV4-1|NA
TGCGCCAGCAGCCAAGAACGGGGGAGAACGAAGCAGTACTTC
CASSQERGRTKQYF
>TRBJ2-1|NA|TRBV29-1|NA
TGCAGCGCTGACAATGAGCAGTTCTTC
CSADNEQFF
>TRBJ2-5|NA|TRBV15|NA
TGTGCCACCAGCAGAGATCCCCAAGAGACCCAGTACTTC
CATSRDPQETQYF
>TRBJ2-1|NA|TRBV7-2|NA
TGTGCCAGCAGCCCAGTTGAGGGTTGGTACAATGAGCAGTTCTTC
CASSPVEGWYNEQFF
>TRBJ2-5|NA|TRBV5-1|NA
TGCGCCAGCAGCTCCGGCGGGCAAGAGACCCAGTACTTC
CASSSGGQETQYF
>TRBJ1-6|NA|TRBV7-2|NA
TGTGCCAGCAGCTTGTTATCCCGGAGGGCTCCCTCCTATAATTCACCCCTCCACTTT
CASSLLSRRAPSYNSPLHF
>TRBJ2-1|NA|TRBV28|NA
TGTGCCAGCAGACACGGGGGCCAAGTCAATGAGCAGTTCTTC
CASRHGGQVNEQFF
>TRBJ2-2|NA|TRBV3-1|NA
TGTGCCAGCAGCCAAGTAGGGTCCGGGGAGCTGTTTTTT
CASSQVGSGELFF
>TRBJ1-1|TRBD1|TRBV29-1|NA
TGCAGCGTTGTTTCCGTCCGGGACAGGGGGCCCTACCCTGAAGCTTTCTTT
CSVVSVRDRGPYPEAFF
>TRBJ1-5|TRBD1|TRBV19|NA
TGTGCCAGTACCAGAGGACAGGGGTTCGCTCAGCCCCAGCATTTT
CASTRGQGFAQPQHF
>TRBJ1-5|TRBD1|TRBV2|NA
TGTGCCAGCGAGTGGACAGGGAGCAATCAGCCCCAGCATTTT
CASEWTGSNQPQHF
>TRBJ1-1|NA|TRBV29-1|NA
TGCAGGGCGGGAGAAACTGAAGCTTTCTTT
CRAGETEAFF
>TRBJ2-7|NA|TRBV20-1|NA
TGCAGTGCTGGCCTCGGGCTCTACGAGCAGTACTTC
CSAGLGLYEQYF
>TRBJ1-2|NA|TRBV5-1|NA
TGCGCCAGCAGCTTGGCACGGGACTCTGGCTACACCTTC
CASSLARDSGYTF
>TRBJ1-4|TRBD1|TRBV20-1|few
TGCAGTGCTAGAGGGGTCCGGGACAGGGGAGAAAAACTGTTTTTT
CSARGVRDRGEKLFF
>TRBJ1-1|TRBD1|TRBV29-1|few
TGCAGCGTTGAGTTCCAGGGGGCCTCTGAAGCTTTCTTT
CSVEFQGASEAFF
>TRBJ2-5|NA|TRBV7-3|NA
TGTGCCAGCAGCTTAACTGGCTCACGGGAGACCCAGTACTTC
CASSLTGSRETQYF
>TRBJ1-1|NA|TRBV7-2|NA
TGTGCCAGCAGCCGATACAGGGAGACGGTCACTGAAGCTTTCTTT
CASSRYRETVTEAFF
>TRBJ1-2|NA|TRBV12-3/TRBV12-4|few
TGTGCCAGCAGTTTATCGGACAGCTGGAACTATGGCTACACCTTC
CASSLSDSWNYGYTF